The 25 T cell receptor beta chains listed next were all sequenced from one sample in a study of blood T cell repertoires in COVID-19. Assay: immunoSEQ multiplex PCR; the TCRdb copy retains only in-frame clones and omits some. The sample consists of 65,000 or so clones, roughly 80% of them appearing once. The sequencing sample was made of peripheral blood. The receptors originated from a human donor in a cohort sampled during active COVID-19.

The chain has TRBV28 and TRBJ2-7, with TRBD2 matching 7 bases. The CDR3 consists of 14 residues. Germline V CDR1 and CDR2: MDHEN, SYDVKM. The ends lost 6 bases at V and 5 bases at J; junction bases unmatched: 10. CDR3 nucleotides: TGTGCCAGCAGCCTACGGGGGGAGTCCGACGAGCAGTACTTC. This codes for CASSLRGESDEQYF.

The J gene is TRBJ2-5, the V gene TRBV28, with TRBD1 matching over 8 bases. J was trimmed by 5 bases and V by 4 bases; bases with no gene match: 12. The CDR3 consists of 16 residues. Germline V gene sequence: CDR1 MDHEN, CDR2 SYDVKM. The CDR3 sequence: CASSSQGAQGYETQYF. In nucleotides, the CDR3 is TGTGCCAGCAGTTCGCAGGGGGCGCAGGGATATGAGACCCAGTACTTC. The full variable domain, its missing parts supplied by reference TRBV28 and TRBJ2-5, is DVKVTQSSRYLVKRTGEKVFLECVQDMDHENMFWYRQDPGLGLRLIYFSYDVKMKEKGDIPEGYSVSREKKERFSLILESASTNQTSMYLCASSSQGAQGYETQYFGPGTRLLVL.

This clone showed up many times. The V gene is TRBV18, the J gene TRBJ2-1, with 8 bases aligning to TRBD2. The junction had 14 bases not matched to a gene; V was cut back by 2 bases and J by 5 bases. The CDR3 is made up of 18 amino acids. Germline CDR1 and CDR2: KGHSH and LQKENI. CDR3 sequence reads: CASSPRASGYGGNNEQFF. The DNA for the CDR3 is TGTGCCAGCTCACCAAGGGCTAGCGGGTACGGAGGAAACAATGAGCAGTTCTTC.

The chain links TRBV28 to TRBJ1-5; 9 nucleotides match TRBD1. V shed 4 bases and J 5 bases; nucleotides not matched to a gene: 9. The CDR3 covers 16 residues. CDR1 and CDR2 (germline): MDHEN, SYDVKM. CDR3 bases: TGTGCCAGCAGTTCTACACAGGGGGCGGCGTATCAGCCCCAGCATTTT. It is translated as CASSSTQGAAYQPQHF.

The V and J genes are TRBV2 and TRBJ1-4; D is undetermined. V lost 2 bases to trimming and J lost 3 bases, with 7 bases between them. CDR1 and CDR2 from the germline V gene are SNHLY and FYNNEI. This CDR3 contains 14 residues. The CDR3 loop is CASSENGANEKLFF. The DNA of the CDR3 is TGTGCCAGCAGTGAAAACGGGGCTAATGAAAAACTGTTTTTT.

Within the sample, this clone is large. The V and J genes are TRBV7-3 and TRBJ2-3; 14 bases fit TRBD2. Germline V lookup: CDR1 SGHTA, CDR2 FQGTGA. The CDR3 length is 15 residues. Trimming took 5 bases from V and 5 from J; bases not matched to a gene: 3. DNA for the CDR3: TGTGCCAGCAGCAGACTAGCGGGGGGGCAAGATACGCAGTATTTT. Residues: CASSRLAGGQDTQYF.

The rearrangement joins TRBV11-2 to TRBJ2-1; the D gene is possibly TRBD2 (6 bases). V gave up 5 bases and J gave up 5 bases, with 16 bases separating them. Germline V gene sequence: CDR1 SGHAT, CDR2 FQNNGV. The CDR3 is made up of 15 amino acids. This CDR3 reads CASSRAYKRDNEQFF. The CDR3 DNA reads TGTGCCAGCAGCCGGGCCTACAAGCGGGACAATGAGCAGTTCTTC.

This rearrangement joins TRBV2 to TRBJ2-1; D may be TRBD1 (5 bases). CDR1 and CDR2 (germline): SNHLY, FYNNEI. Deletions cut 3 bases from V and 10 bases from J, with 10 bases between. The CDR3 contains 12 residues. CDR3 sequence reads: CASSDWTREQFF. In DNA, the CDR3 is TGTGCCAGCAGTGACTGGACAAGGGAGCAGTTCTTC.

The CDR3 loop is CASRYRQGAFEQYF. The CDR3 nucleotides are TGTGCCAGCAGGTACAGACAGGGGGCGTTTGAGCAGTACTTC. The V and J genes are TRBV5-6 and TRBJ2-7; 10 bases match TRBD1. CDR3 length equals 14 residues. Germline trimming cut 5 bases from V and 7 bases from J; bases unmatched to any gene: 9. Germline CDR1 is SGHDT and CDR2 is YYEEEE.

The V and J genes are TRBV6-1 and TRBJ2-3; the match to TRBD2 covers 12 bases. CDR1 is MNHNS and CDR2 is SASEGT in the germline V gene. The J segment lost 6 bases and the V segment lost 4 bases, leaving 11 bases of the junction unmatched. The CDR3 extends over 17 amino acids. CDR3 in amino acids: CASSALLAGGPQDTQYF. The CDR3 region has the DNA TGTGCCAGCAGTGCTTTACTAGCGGGAGGACCTCAGGATACGCAGTATTTT.

The chain combines TRBV3-1 (or the pseudogene TRBV3-2) with TRBJ1-1; TRBD1 agrees at 11 bases. Per the germline V gene, CDR1 is LGHDT and CDR2 is YNNKEL (reference sequence). The ends lost 5 bases at V and 2 bases at J; junction bases unmatched: 7. The CDR3 runs 16 residues. The CDR3 is CASSSWDRGTNTEAFF. CDR3 nucleotides: TGTGCCAGCAGCTCTTGGGACAGGGGGACAAACACTGAAGCTTTCTTT.

This chain links TRBV27 with TRBJ1-2; TRBD1 aligns across 10 bases. CDR3 size: 15 residues. J lost 2 bases, V lost 2 bases, and 2 bases had no gene match. Germline values: CDR1 MNHEY, CDR2 SMNVEV (reference sequence). The CDR3 loop is CASSLRDRGNYGYTF. The CDR3 DNA reads as TGTGCCAGCAGTTTAAGGGACAGGGGAAACTATGGCTACACCTTC.

The rearrangement joins TRBV28 to TRBJ1-1; tentatively, D is TRBD1 (5 bases). V was cut by 0 bases and J by 2 bases, with 10 bases left in between. CDR3 length: 15 amino acids. From germline, CDR1 is MDHEN and CDR2 SYDVKM. The CDR3 region has the DNA TGTGCCAGCAGTTTATGGGCGGGGGGTAACACTGAAGCTTTCTTT. Its translation is CASSLWAGGNTEAFF.

The CDR3 protein is CASSSRGSEQYF. In nucleotides, the CDR3 is TGTGCCAGCAGCAGTAGAGGATCCGAGCAGTACTTC. This sequence joins TRBV6-5 and TRBJ2-7; D is unclear. The germline V and J ends were trimmed by 6 bases and 6 bases, with 12 bases remaining between them. The CDR3 is 12 amino acids. Per the germline V gene, CDR1 is MNHEY and CDR2 is SVGAGI.

The chain combines TRBV24-1 with TRBJ2-1, with TRBD1 as a possible D gene (6 bases). CDR3 length: 15 residues. The ends were cut back, 5 bases at V and 4 bases at J, with 14 bases in the middle. Per the germline V gene, CDR1 is KGHDR and CDR2 is SFDVKD. CDR3 DNA: TGTGCCACCAGTGTTCAGGGGCGACCATACAATGAGCAGTTCTTC. Its translation is CATSVQGRPYNEQFF.

Written as DNA, the CDR3 is TGTGCCAGCAGTCCTGACAGGGTCGGTGGCTACACCTTC. It translates to CASSPDRVGGYTF. The V and J genes are TRBV3-1 (or the pseudogene TRBV3-2) and TRBJ1-2; TRBD1 aligns across 7 bases. Unmatched junction bases numbered 8, after V lost 6 bases and J lost 7 bases. The germline V gene has CDR1 LGHDT and CDR2 YNNKEL (reference sequence). The CDR3 consists of 13 residues.

This chain uses TRBV3-1 (or the pseudogene TRBV3-2) with TRBJ2-2, with no clear D. Germline assignment: CDR1 LGHDT and CDR2 YNNKEL (reference sequence). This CDR3 spans 16 amino acids. The germline V and J ends were trimmed by 1 base and 4 bases, with 13 bases remaining between them. DNA of the CDR3: TGTGCCAGCAGCCAAGCGGCGGTGGCTGGCACCGGGGAGCTGTTTTTT. It codes for CASSQAAVAGTGELFF.

CDR3 in DNA: TGTGCCAGCAGTTTATTCGGCAGGGGGCTCGTTGAAAAACTGTTTTTT. This sequence encodes CASSLFGRGLVEKLFF. The J gene is TRBJ1-4, the V gene TRBV27, with 8 bases lining up with TRBD1. This CDR3 is built from 16 residues. V shed 1 base and J 7 bases; nucleotides not matched to a gene: 8. The V gene's germline CDR1 is MNHEY and CDR2 SMNVEV (reference sequence).

The chain couples TRBV7-2 to TRBJ2-1; 7 bases are shared with TRBD2. V lost 1 base and J lost 2; bases outside the gene matches: 2. The CDR3 has 15 amino acids. The germline V gene has CDR1 SGHTA and CDR2 FQGNSA. The CDR3 is CASSLERGAYNEQFF. For the CDR3, the DNA is TGTGCCAGCAGCTTAGAGCGGGGTGCCTACAATGAGCAGTTCTTC.

The chain carries TRBV28 and TRBJ2-2; D gene unclear. Germline-derived CDR1 and CDR2 are MDHEN and SYDVKM. Trimming removed 5 bases at V and 6 bases at J, with 13 bases between. This CDR3 region has 14 residues. The DNA for the CDR3 is TGTGCCAGCAGTACGATTACAGTCTCCGGGGAGCTGTTTTTT. Translating gives CASSTITVSGELFF.

The V gene is TRBV11-2, the J gene TRBJ2-7; TRBD2 aligns across 7 bases. With 4 bases clipped from V and 0 bases from J, the junction kept 9 bases outside the gene matches. This CDR3 is built from 16 residues. The V gene's germline CDR1 is SGHAT and CDR2 FQNNGV. CDR3 protein: CASSSLSLAASYEQYF. The CDR3 DNA reads as TGTGCCAGCAGCTCTTTGTCTCTAGCGGCCTCCTACGAGCAGTACTTC.

The J gene is TRBJ2-5, the V gene TRBV9; 10 positions agree with TRBD1. The CDR3 length is 16 residues. From germline, CDR1 is SGDLS and CDR2 YYNGEE. J lost 5 bases, V lost 4 bases, and 11 bases had no gene match. DNA of the CDR3: TGTGCCAGCAGCATTAGGACAGGGGGGTTTCGGGAGACCCAGTACTTC. Translating gives CASSIRTGGFRETQYF.

This chain joins TRBV28 and TRBJ1-1; the D gene is possibly TRBD1 (6 bases). Deletions cut 3 bases from V and 5 bases from J, with 13 bases between. The CDR3 has 14 amino acids. CDR1 is MDHEN, CDR2 SYDVKM, per germline. CDR3 in amino acids: CASSLITGNTEAFF. CDR3 sequence (DNA): TGTGCCAGCAGTTTGATAACAGGGAATACTGAAGCTTTCTTT.

This clone occurred once. This sequence joins TRBV28 and TRBJ2-1, with a tentative D call TRBD2 (6 bases). The germline CDR1 and CDR2 sequences are MDHEN and SYDVKM. The CDR3 has 15 residues. Trimming stripped 6 bases from V and 1 base from J, with 13 bases between. This chain's CDR3 is CASSSAGSSYNEQFF. The CDR3 nucleotides read TGTGCCAGCAGCTCAGCGGGCTCGTCCTACAATGAGCAGTTCTTC.

The V and J genes are TRBV7-2 and TRBJ2-5; D call uncertain. This CDR3 region has 12 residues. V was pared by 3 bases and J by 5 bases, with 7 bases between. The V gene's germline CDR1 is SGHTA and CDR2 FQGNSA. CDR3 in DNA: TGTGCCAGCAGCTTTAGTGCCGAGACCCAGTACTTC. Translated: CASSFSAETQYF.